This T cell receptor beta chain originates from a study of blood T cell repertoires in COVID-19. Sequenced by immunoSEQ multiplex PCR; TCRdb stores in-frame clones only, minus some. The sample has fewer than 400,000 clones, roughly nine tenths seen once; the top ten hold approximately 17%. The germline CDR1 and CDR2 sequences are SGDLS and YYNGEE. V shed 1 base and J 3 bases; nucleotides not matched to a gene: 10. The CDR3 has 18 residues. Sequenced: PBMCs or T cells enriched from blood (not recorded which). This receptor was identified in a woman aged 25 to 39 who had recovered from COVID-19. The chain combines TRBV9 with TRBJ2-1; 10 bases fit TRBD2. The CDR3 DNA is TGTGCCAGCAGCGTAACTAGCGGGGCCTCGACTCTCTACAATGAGCAGTTCTTC. Encoded protein: CASSVTSGASTLYNEQFF.